What follows is one TCR beta chain and its context. No antigen is known for it. The germline gives CDR1 PRHDT, CDR2 FYEKMQ (reference sequence). CDR3 length: 17 residues. Trimming cost V 5 bases and J 0 bases, with 20 bases left between them. The data were taken from a study of T cell responses to AZD1222 COVID-19 vaccine. Study-wide results and caveats: Only six or seven AZD1222 recipients were seropositive at baseline. Clonal diversity may have been underestimated in mostly white British donors.

The repertoire was sequenced with immunoSEQ multiplex PCR; TCRdb's copy has only in-frame clones and lacks some. The sample records over 130,000 clones, about nine tenths being singletons. This receptor was obtained from an adult in good health. The chain combines TRBV13 with TRBJ2-7, with D possibly TRBD1 on 6 matching bases. This sample comprised peripheral blood, obtained on day 0 of AZD1222 vaccination. The CDR3 DNA follows: TGTGCCAGCAGCCAATTTGATAGACAGGCCAGCTCCTACGAGCAGTACTTC. This translates into CASSQFDRQASSYEQYF.